The rows below give T cell receptor beta chains drawn from one sample of a study of blood T cell repertoires in COVID-19. Clones were read by immunoSEQ multiplex PCR, and TCRdb kept only the in-frame ones, dropping some. The profile shows roughly 150,000 clones, 76% of them singletons. The specimen was peripheral blood. All receptors come from a man between 60 and 75 years old with acute or convalescent COVID-19. Each CDR3 is given with its conserved first and last residue. A D gene is named only where the DNA matches it firmly. For some rows the clone size is stated as once, few or many, or as a class when expanded; others skip it.

TGCGCCAGCAGCTTTAGCGGGAGGTCAACAGATACGCAGTATTTT CASSFSGRSTDTQYF TRBJ2-3 NA TRBD2 TRBV5-1
TGCAGCGTTGAACGAGGACAGAGCTCCTACAATGAGCAGTTCTTC CSVERGQSSYNEQFF TRBJ2-1 NA NA TRBV29-1
TGCGCCAGCAGCTTGGGACTAGCGGAGACCCAAGAGACCCAGTACTTC CASSLGLAETQETQYF TRBJ2-5 few TRBD2 TRBV5-1
TGTGCCAGCAAGGGGGCAGGGTGGCTGGAGGAGACCCAGTACTTC CASKGAGWLEETQYF TRBJ2-5 NA TRBD1 TRBV28
TGTGCCAGCAGCTTATCTGGGGAGGCCTACGAGCAGTACTTC CASSLSGEAYEQYF TRBJ2-7 NA NA TRBV6-5
TGTGCCAGCAGCTCCCCCCGGGACAGGAGTCTCGCCGGGGAGCTGTTTTTT CASSSPRDRSLAGELFF TRBJ2-2 NA TRBD1 TRBV7-2
TGTGCCAGCTCACCACCGGGGGGGCGAGAGACCCAGTACTTC CASSPPGGRETQYF TRBJ2-5 NA NA TRBV18
TGTGCCAGCTCACCCCCGGGACAGCCCAATGAGCAGTTCTTC CASSPPGQPNEQFF TRBJ2-1 NA TRBD1 TRBV18
TGTGCCAGCAGCATTCGGACGGAGGGGACTGAAGCTTTCTTT CASSIRTEGTEAFF TRBJ1-1 few NA TRBV3-1/TRBV3-2
TGTGCCAGCAGCTTGGAGGGCGGGTACAGCTCCTACAATGAGCAGTTCTTC CASSLEGGYSSYNEQFF TRBJ2-1 few NA TRBV5-5
TGTGCCAGCAGTGAACAGGGGGTGGGCTACACCTTC CASSEQGVGYTF TRBJ1-2 few TRBD1 TRBV2
TGTGCCAGCAGCCCGAGTACAGGGTTCACTGAAGCTTTCTTT CASSPSTGFTEAFF TRBJ1-1 NA NA TRBV7-2
TGTGCCAGCACCGCGGGGTTCACAGATACGCAGTATTTT CASTAGFTDTQYF TRBJ2-3 NA NA TRBV2
TGTGCCAGCAGTTTGACCAGGACAGGCTACGAGCAGTACTTC CASSLTRTGYEQYF TRBJ2-7 NA TRBD1 TRBV14
TGCGCCAGCAGCTCGACAGGGGACGAATTGTACCAAGAGACCCAGTACTTC CASSSTGDELYQETQYF TRBJ2-5 NA TRBD1 TRBV5-1
TGTGCCTGGAGTGGGGGACTAGCGGGTGGCGGTGAGCAGTTCTTC CAWSGGLAGGGEQFF TRBJ2-1 few TRBD2 TRBV30
TGTGCCAGTAGAGGTGGGGGGGGGCAGCGCAATCAGCCCCAGCATTTT CASRGGGGQRNQPQHF TRBJ1-5 NA NA TRBV19
TGTGCCAGCAGCCAAGGCGGATCCTACAATGAGCAGTTCTTC CASSQGGSYNEQFF TRBJ2-1 NA NA TRBV3-1/TRBV3-2
TGTGCCAGCCCTCCCAACAGGGGGGAGTACACTGAAGCTTTCTTT CASPPNRGEYTEAFF TRBJ1-1 NA TRBD1 TRBV7-9
TGTGCCAGCAGCGGACAGGGACTTTACGAGCAGTACTTC CASSGQGLYEQYF TRBJ2-7 NA TRBD1 TRBV3-1/TRBV3-2
TGTGCCAGCCGATCCGGACAGGGAGGTTCACCCCTCCACTTT CASRSGQGGSPLHF TRBJ1-6 NA TRBD1 TRBV6-5
TGTGCCAGCAGCCAAGGTTGGGCAGCAGTTAACTATGGCTACACCTTC CASSQGWAAVNYGYTF TRBJ1-2 NA NA TRBV14
TGTGCCAGCAGCGAGGGACTAGCGGAAATCTACGAGCAGTACTTC CASSEGLAEIYEQYF TRBJ2-7 NA TRBD2 TRBV9
TGTGCCTGGAGACAGGGGCGAAAACTGTTTTTT CAWRQGRKLFF TRBJ1-4 NA TRBD1 TRBV30
TGTGCCTGGAGCCCCCTAGGGAGGGCCACTGAAGCTTTCTTT CAWSPLGRATEAFF TRBJ1-1 few NA TRBV30
TGTGCCAGCAGCTCGGGACAGGGGGGTAATGAAAAACTGTTTTTT CASSSGQGGNEKLFF TRBJ1-4 NA TRBD1 TRBV5-4
TGTGCCAGCAGTTTACAGGGGGGTTATGAAGCTTTCTTT CASSLQGGYEAFF TRBJ1-1 NA TRBD1 TRBV6-6
TGTGCCAGCAGCTCGGGACAGGGACTTTCCCTTGGGGAGCAGTACTTC CASSSGQGLSLGEQYF TRBJ2-7 NA TRBD1 TRBV7-6
TGCGCCAGCAGTGAGGGGACAGGGGAAGATACGCAGTATTTT CASSEGTGEDTQYF TRBJ2-3 once TRBD1 TRBV10-1